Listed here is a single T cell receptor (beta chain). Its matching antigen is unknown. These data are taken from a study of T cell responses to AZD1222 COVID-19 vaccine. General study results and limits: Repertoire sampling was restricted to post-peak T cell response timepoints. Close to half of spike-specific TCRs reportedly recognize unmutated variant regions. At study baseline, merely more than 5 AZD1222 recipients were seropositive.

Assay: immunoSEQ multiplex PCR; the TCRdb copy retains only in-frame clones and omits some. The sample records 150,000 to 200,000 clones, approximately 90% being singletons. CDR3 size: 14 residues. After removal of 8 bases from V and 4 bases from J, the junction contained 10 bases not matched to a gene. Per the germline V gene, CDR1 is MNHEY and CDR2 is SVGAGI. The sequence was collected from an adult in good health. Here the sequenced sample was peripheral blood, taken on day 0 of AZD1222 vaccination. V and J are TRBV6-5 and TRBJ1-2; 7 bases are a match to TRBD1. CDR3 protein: CASSRQGDSYGYTF. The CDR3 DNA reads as TGTGCCAGCTCCCGACAGGGTGACTCCTATGGCTACACCTTC.